These 22 T cell receptor beta chains came from one sample sequenced in a study of blood T cell repertoires in COVID-19. Profiling relied on immunoSEQ multiplex PCR, and the TCRdb table lists in-frame clones only, not all of them. The table has approximately 94,000 clones, over 65% seen once. Sequencing was carried out using peripheral blood. These receptors were obtained from a human donor in a cohort sampled during active COVID-19.

A word on this clone: Compared with germline, one end of the junction differs, possibly owing to a read error. The chain carries TRBV19 and TRBJ2-7; 7 nucleotides align to TRBD2. Germline loops: CDR1 LNHDA, CDR2 SQIVND (reference sequence). This CDR3 comprises 11 residues. In DNA form, the CDR3 reads TGTGCCAGTAGTAATGCGGGAGTAAAGCTTTGG. It translates to CASSNAGVKLW.

This clone was recorded once. The chain employs TRBV19 and TRBJ1-6; the D gene is possibly TRBD1 (5 bases). The V gene's germline CDR1 is LNHDA and CDR2 SQIVND (reference sequence). Trimming shortened V by 0 bases and J by 7 bases, and 13 bases separated the two germline ends. The CDR3 is 16 residues long. The CDR3 is CASSIEGGTQNSPLHF. CDR3 coding DNA: TGTGCCAGTAGTATAGAAGGAGGGACGCAGAATTCACCCCTCCACTTT. The variable domain in full, completed from reference TRBV19 and TRBJ1-6, reads DGGITQSPKYLFRKEGQNVTLSCEQNLNHDAMYWYRQDPGQGLRLIYYSQIVNDFQKGDIAEGYSVSREKKESFPLTVTSAQKNPTAFYLCASSIEGGTQNSPLHFGNGTRLTVT.

This chain uses TRBV18 with TRBJ2-7; TRBD2 agrees at 13 bases. The junction had 3 bases not matched to a gene; V was cut back by 2 bases and J by 5 bases. Germline values: CDR1 KGHSH, CDR2 LQKENI. The CDR3 consists of 15 residues. The CDR3 loop reads CASSPGTSGKDEQYF. In DNA form, the CDR3 reads TGTGCCAGCTCACCAGGGACTAGCGGGAAGGACGAGCAGTACTTC.

The chain uses TRBV25-1 and TRBJ2-7, with 8 nucleotides matching TRBD1. V shed 5 bases, J shed 1 base, and the junction held 7 bases outside the gene matches. Germline CDR1 is MGHDK and CDR2 is SYGVNS. The CDR3 length is 15 residues. This CDR3 reads CASSPTGTGSYEQYF. The CDR3 nucleotides read TGTGCCAGCAGTCCCACCGGGACAGGATCCTACGAGCAGTACTTC.

The J gene is TRBJ2-3, the V gene TRBV30; D unclear. The CDR3 extends over 12 amino acids. Germline V gene sequence: CDR1 GTSNPN, CDR2 SVGIG (reference sequence). The CDR3 reads CACPGRRDTQYF. In nucleotides, the CDR3 is TGTGCTTGCCCTGGAAGGAGAGATACGCAGTATTTT.

V and J are TRBV7-2 and TRBJ2-5, with 9 bases identical to TRBD2. Germline CDR1 reads SGHTA; CDR2 reads FQGNSA. This CDR3 comprises 15 residues. After removal of 2 bases from V and 5 bases from J, the junction contained 6 bases not matched to a gene. For the CDR3, the DNA is TGTGCCAGCAGCTTAAAAGCGGGGGGCCGGGAGACCCAGTACTTC. Its protein is CASSLKAGGRETQYF. Full variable domain (rest looked up from reference TRBV7-2 and TRBJ2-5): GAGVSQSPSNKVTEKGKDVELRCDPISGHTALYWYRQSLGQGLEFLIYFQGNSAPDKSGLPSDRFSAERTGGSVSTLTIQRTQQEDSAVYLCASSLKAGGRETQYFGPGTRLLVL.

V usage is TRBV6-6 and J usage is TRBJ1-1, with TRBD1 identical over 8 bases. Germline values: CDR1 MNHNY, CDR2 SVGAGI (reference sequence). The CDR3 extends over 16 amino acids. Losses at the gene ends were 5 bases for V and 1 base for J; bases not matched to a gene: 9. The CDR3 reads CASSAQHRGGNTEAFF. In nucleotides, the CDR3 is TGTGCCAGCAGTGCCCAACACAGGGGGGGGAACACTGAAGCTTTCTTT.

This clone turned up a few times. The rearrangement joins TRBV7-9 to TRBJ1-5; the D is unclear. This CDR3 has 15 residues. Deletions cut 5 bases from V and 2 bases from J, with 13 bases between. From germline, CDR1 is SEHNR and CDR2 FQNEAQ (reference sequence). CDR3 in DNA: TGTGCCAGCAGCCCAGCGTCGGGTGGCAATCAGCCCCAGCATTTT. Its translation: CASSPASGGNQPQHF.

The genes are TRBV19 and TRBJ1-1; a weak D match, TRBD1 (6 bases). V shed 5 bases and J shed 0 bases, with 10 bases lying between them. Germline CDR1 and CDR2: LNHDA and SQIVND (reference sequence). The CDR3 is 14 amino acids. The CDR3 reads CASSWGRMNTEAFF. The CDR3 DNA reads TGTGCCAGTAGTTGGGGGCGTATGAACACTGAAGCTTTCTTT.

V is TRBV7-8 and J is TRBJ1-2; D is unclear. Germline lookup yields CDR1 SGHVS and CDR2 FQNEAQ. V gave up 5 bases and J gave up 8 bases, with 12 bases separating them. The CDR3 runs to 12 residues. The CDR3 is CASSPNTKGYTF. The CDR3 nucleotides read TGTGCCAGCAGCCCAAACACGAAAGGCTACACCTTC.

This clone was observed a few times. Here the CDR3 reads CASSAGGGYEQYF. In DNA, the CDR3 is TGTGCCAGCTCAGCAGGGGGCGGCTACGAGCAGTACTTC. V and J are TRBV18 and TRBJ2-7, with 8 bases fitting TRBD1. The CDR3 contains 13 residues. The germline gives CDR1 KGHSH, CDR2 LQKENI. After removal of 5 bases from V and 3 bases from J, the junction contained 3 bases not matched to a gene. The full variable domain, its missing parts supplied by reference TRBV18 and TRBJ2-7, is NAGVMQNPRHLVRRRGQEARLRCSPMKGHSHVYWYRQLPEEGLKFMVYLQKENIIDESGMPKERFSAEFPKEGPSILRIQQVVRGDSAAYFCASSAGGGYEQYFGPGTRLTVT.

In this sample, this clone turned up a few times. The gene calls are TRBV28 and TRBJ1-5, with 10 bases aligning to TRBD1. Germline lookup yields CDR1 MDHEN and CDR2 SYDVKM. After removal of 6 bases from V and 4 bases from J, the junction contained 9 bases not matched to a gene. This CDR3 spans 16 amino acids. The DNA for the CDR3 is TGTGCCAGCAGCTCCCCGACAGGGGGCACGAATCAGCCCCAGCATTTT. Its protein product is CASSSPTGGTNQPQHF.

The chain recombines TRBV3-1 (or the pseudogene TRBV3-2) with TRBJ1-1; D may be TRBD1 (5 bases). Trimming took 2 bases from V and 2 from J, leaving 6 bases between them. This CDR3 is built from 13 residues. From germline, CDR1 is LGHDT and CDR2 YNNKEL (reference sequence). The CDR3 here is CASSQQGNTEAFF. The CDR3 nucleotides read TGTGCCAGCAGCCAACAGGGTAACACTGAAGCTTTCTTT.

The gene calls are TRBV7-6 and TRBJ1-1, with D perhaps matching TRBD1 (5 bases). The V and J ends lost 4 bases and 0 bases respectively, with 15 bases between them. This CDR3 has 16 residues. CDR1 SGHVS and CDR2 FNYEAQ come from the germline V gene. The CDR3 spells CASSSTTGEMNTEAFF. The CDR3 DNA follows: TGTGCCAGCAGCTCGACCACGGGGGAGATGAACACTGAAGCTTTCTTT.

Only one count was recorded for this clone. This chain connects TRBV6-2 or TRBV6-3 to TRBJ2-5; D is perhaps TRBD2 (6 bases). Trimming took 4 bases from V and 2 from J, leaving 14 bases between them. Germline values: CDR1 MNHEY, CDR2 SVGEGT. This CDR3 has 15 residues. This CDR3 is CASSSYSGVQETQYF. CDR3 in DNA: TGTGCCAGCAGTTCGTATAGCGGAGTACAAGAGACCCAGTACTTC.

This clone was seen once. The chain recombines TRBV4-3 with TRBJ2-3; TRBD2 agrees at 9 bases. The V gene's germline CDR1 is LGHNA and CDR2 YSLEER. CDR3 length: 19 amino acids. V trimming: 3 bases; J trimming: 6 bases; junction bases outside the gene matches: 19. The CDR3 reads CASSQTGGVAGGVADTQYF. CDR3 coding DNA: TGCGCCAGCAGCCAGACCGGCGGCGTGGCGGGGGGGGTGGCGGATACGCAGTATTTT.

Details on this clone: The same CDR3 arises from other DNA sequences in this sample as well. The chain joins TRBV5-1 to TRBJ1-2; 7 bases are a match to TRBD1. J was trimmed by 4 bases and V by 5 bases; bases with no gene match: 5. The germline gives CDR1 SGHRS, CDR2 YFSETQ. The CDR3 totals 13 residues. The CDR3 sequence is CASSSGTAYGYTF. The CDR3 bases are TGCGCCAGCAGTTCCGGGACAGCCTATGGCTACACCTTC.

This clone was seen once. The V and J genes are TRBV12-5 and TRBJ2-1; D gene ambiguous. Trimming stripped 5 bases from V and 7 bases from J, with 6 bases between. The CDR3 has 11 amino acids. Germline V gene lookup returns CDR1 LGHNT and CDR2 FRNRAP. CDR3 region: CASGPGNEQFF. The CDR3 DNA is TGTGCTAGTGGTCCCGGTAATGAGCAGTTCTTC.

The chain has TRBV3-1 (or the pseudogene TRBV3-2) and TRBJ1-1, with TRBD1 matching 7 bases. This CDR3 is built from 12 residues. Germline trimming cut 10 bases from V and 0 bases from J; bases unmatched to any gene: 2. Germline loops: CDR1 LGHDT, CDR2 YNNKEL (reference sequence). In nucleotides, the CDR3 is TGTGCCACCGGACAGGTGAACACTGAAGCTTTCTTT. Its translation is CATGQVNTEAFF.

The chain couples TRBV5-1 to TRBJ1-1; D unresolved. The CDR3 loop spans 15 amino acids. Trimming shortened V by 0 bases and J by 3 bases, and 12 bases separated the two germline ends. Germline V gives CDR1 SGHRS, CDR2 YFSETQ. The CDR3, as DNA: TGCGCCAGCAGCTTGGAAAGGGCCGGGGACACTGAAGCTTTCTTT. Translated: CASSLERAGDTEAFF.

This clone was observed a single time. The chain is built from TRBV19 and TRBJ2-7; 14 bases agree with TRBD2. Germline assignment: CDR1 LNHDA and CDR2 SQIVND (reference sequence). The CDR3 runs 21 residues. V dropped 5 bases and J dropped 2; count of bases not matched to a gene: 20. CDR3 amino acids: CASSDSRDGGTSGRGPYEQYF. CDR3 sequence (DNA): TGTGCCAGTAGTGATAGCCGGGACGGCGGGACTAGCGGGAGAGGTCCCTACGAGCAGTACTTC.

The rearrangement links TRBV2 to TRBJ2-7; TRBD2 matches 13 bases. V trimming: 8 bases; J trimming: 4 bases; junction bases outside the gene matches: 8. The CDR3 has 15 amino acids. Germline V gene lookup returns CDR1 SNHLY and CDR2 FYNNEI. CDR3 protein: CASRLAGGLPYEQYF. The DNA for the CDR3 is TGTGCCAGCCGACTAGCGGGGGGTCTCCCTTACGAGCAGTACTTC. The full variable domain, rest sourced from reference TRBV2 and TRBJ2-7, is EPEVTQTPSHQVTQMGQEVILRCVPISNHLYFYWYRQILGQKVEFLVSFYNNEISEKSEIFDDQFSVERPDGSNFTLKIRSTKLEDSAMYFCASRLAGGLPYEQYFGPGTRLTVT.